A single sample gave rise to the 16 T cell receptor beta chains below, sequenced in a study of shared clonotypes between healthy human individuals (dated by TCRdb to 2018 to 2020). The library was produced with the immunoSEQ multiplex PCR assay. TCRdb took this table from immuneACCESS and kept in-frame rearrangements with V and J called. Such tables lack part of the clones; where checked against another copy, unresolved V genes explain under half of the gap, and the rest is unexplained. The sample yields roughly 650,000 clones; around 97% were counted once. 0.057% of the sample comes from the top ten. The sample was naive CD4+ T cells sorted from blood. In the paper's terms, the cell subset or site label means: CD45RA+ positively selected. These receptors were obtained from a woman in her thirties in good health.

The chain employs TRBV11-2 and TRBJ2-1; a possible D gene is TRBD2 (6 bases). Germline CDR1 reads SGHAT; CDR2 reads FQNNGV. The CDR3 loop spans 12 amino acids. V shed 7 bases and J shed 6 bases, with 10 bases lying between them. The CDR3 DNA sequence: TGTGCCAGCATCCAAGCGGGCAATGAGCAGTTCTTC. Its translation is CASIQAGNEQFF.

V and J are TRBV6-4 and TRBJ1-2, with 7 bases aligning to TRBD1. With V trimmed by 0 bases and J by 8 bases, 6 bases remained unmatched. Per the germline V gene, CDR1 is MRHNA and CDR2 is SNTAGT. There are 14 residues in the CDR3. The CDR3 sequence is CASSDSTGLGGYTF. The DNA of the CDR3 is TGTGCCAGCAGTGACTCGACAGGGCTCGGGGGCTACACCTTC.

CDR3 protein: CASSFQEFNYEQYF. CDR3 nucleotide sequence: TGTGCCAGCAGCTTCCAGGAGTTTAATTACGAGCAGTACTTC. V usage is TRBV5-5 and J usage is TRBJ2-7; D unresolved. Germline V gene sequence: CDR1 SGHKS, CDR2 YYEKEE (reference sequence). CDR3 length equals 14 residues. V was pared by 2 bases and J by 4 bases, with 13 bases between.

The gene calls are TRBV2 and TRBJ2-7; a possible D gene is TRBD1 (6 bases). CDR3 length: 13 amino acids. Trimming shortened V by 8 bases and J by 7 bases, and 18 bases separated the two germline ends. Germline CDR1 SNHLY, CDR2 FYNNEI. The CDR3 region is CASGQTGAKEQYF. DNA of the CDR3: TGTGCCAGCGGCCAGACAGGCGCGAAGGAGCAGTACTTC.

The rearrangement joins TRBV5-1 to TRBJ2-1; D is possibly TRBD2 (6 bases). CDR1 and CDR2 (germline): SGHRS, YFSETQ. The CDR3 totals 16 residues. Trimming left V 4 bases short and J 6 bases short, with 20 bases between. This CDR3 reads CASSGAFGSIGNEQFF. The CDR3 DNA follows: TGCGCCAGCAGCGGGGCTTTCGGGAGTATTGGCAATGAGCAGTTCTTC.

The DNA of the CDR3 is TGTGCCAGTAAGAAGTTGGAGCCAAATCAGCCCCAGCATTTT. This gives the protein CASKKLEPNQPQHF. The gene calls are TRBV19 and TRBJ1-5, with D unresolved. V lost 7 bases to trimming and J lost 4 bases, with 14 bases between them. The CDR3 contains 14 residues. The germline V gene encodes CDR1 LNHDA and CDR2 SQIVND (reference sequence).

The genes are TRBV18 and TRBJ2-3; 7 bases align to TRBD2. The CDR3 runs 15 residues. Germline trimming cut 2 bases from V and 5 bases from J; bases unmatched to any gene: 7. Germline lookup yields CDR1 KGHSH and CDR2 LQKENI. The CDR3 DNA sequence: TGTGCCAGCTCACCAGAAGGGAGGGCCATAGATACGCAGTATTTT. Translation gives CASSPEGRAIDTQYF.

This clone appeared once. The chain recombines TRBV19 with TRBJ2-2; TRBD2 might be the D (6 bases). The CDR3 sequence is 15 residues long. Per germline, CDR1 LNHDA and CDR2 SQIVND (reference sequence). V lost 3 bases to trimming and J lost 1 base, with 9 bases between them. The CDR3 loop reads CASSITGVNTGELFF. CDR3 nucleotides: TGTGCCAGTAGTATTACGGGAGTGAACACCGGGGAGCTGTTTTTT.

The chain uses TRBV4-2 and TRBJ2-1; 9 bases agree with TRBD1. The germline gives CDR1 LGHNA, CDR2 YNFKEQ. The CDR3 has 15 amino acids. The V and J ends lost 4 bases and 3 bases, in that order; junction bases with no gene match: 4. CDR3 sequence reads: CASSRETGGYNEQFF. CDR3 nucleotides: TGTGCCAGCAGCCGAGAGACAGGGGGCTACAATGAGCAGTTCTTC.

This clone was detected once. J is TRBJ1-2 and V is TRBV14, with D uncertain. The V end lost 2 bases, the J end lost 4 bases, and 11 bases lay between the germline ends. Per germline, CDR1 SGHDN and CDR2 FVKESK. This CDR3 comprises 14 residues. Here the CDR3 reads CASSQMTWSYGYTF. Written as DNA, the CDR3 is TGTGCCAGCAGCCAAATGACATGGAGCTATGGCTACACCTTC.

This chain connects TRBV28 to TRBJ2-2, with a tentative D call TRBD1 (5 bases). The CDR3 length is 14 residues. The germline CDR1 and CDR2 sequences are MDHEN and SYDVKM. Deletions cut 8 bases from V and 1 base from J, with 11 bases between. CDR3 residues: CASGAGLNTGELFF. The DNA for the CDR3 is TGTGCCAGCGGAGCAGGGTTGAACACCGGGGAGCTGTTTTTT.

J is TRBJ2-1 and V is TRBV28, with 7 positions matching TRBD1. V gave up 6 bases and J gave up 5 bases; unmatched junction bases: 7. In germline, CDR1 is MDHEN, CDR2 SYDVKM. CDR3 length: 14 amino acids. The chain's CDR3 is CASSRQGLNNEQFF. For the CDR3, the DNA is TGTGCCAGCAGCCGACAGGGCCTTAACAATGAGCAGTTCTTC.

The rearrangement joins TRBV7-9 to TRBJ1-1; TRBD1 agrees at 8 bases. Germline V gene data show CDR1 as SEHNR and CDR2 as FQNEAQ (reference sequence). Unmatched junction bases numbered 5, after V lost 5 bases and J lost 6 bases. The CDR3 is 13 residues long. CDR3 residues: CASSPGGGAEAFF. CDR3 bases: TGTGCCAGCAGCCCAGGGGGCGGCGCTGAAGCTTTCTTT. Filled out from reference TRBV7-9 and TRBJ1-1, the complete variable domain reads DTGVSQNPRHKITKRGQNVTFRCDPISEHNRLYWYRQTLGQGPEFLTYFQNEAQLEKSRLLSDRFSAERPKGSFSTLEIQRTEQGDSAMYLCASSPGGGAEAFFGQGTRLTVV.

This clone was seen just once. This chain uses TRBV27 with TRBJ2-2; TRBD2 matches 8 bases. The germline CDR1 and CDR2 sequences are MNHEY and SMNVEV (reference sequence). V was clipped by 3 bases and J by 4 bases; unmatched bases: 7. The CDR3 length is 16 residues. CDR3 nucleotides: TGTGCCAGCAGTTTTTTGTCGGGAGGGTCCACCGGGGAGCTGTTTTTT. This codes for CASSFLSGGSTGELFF.

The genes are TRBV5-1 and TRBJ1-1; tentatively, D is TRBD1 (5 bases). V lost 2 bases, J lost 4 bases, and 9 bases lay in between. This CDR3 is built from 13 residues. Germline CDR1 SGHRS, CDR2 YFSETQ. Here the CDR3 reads CASSFQGFTEAFF. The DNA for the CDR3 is TGCGCCAGCAGCTTTCAGGGTTTCACTGAAGCTTTCTTT.

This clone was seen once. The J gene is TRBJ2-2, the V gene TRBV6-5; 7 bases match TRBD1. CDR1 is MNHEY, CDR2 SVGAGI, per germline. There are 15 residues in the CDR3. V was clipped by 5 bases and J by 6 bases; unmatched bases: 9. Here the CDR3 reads CASSHLQGVAGELFF. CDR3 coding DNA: TGTGCCAGCAGTCACCTTCAGGGGGTGGCCGGGGAGCTGTTTTTT.